A selection of T cell receptor beta chains follows, all from one sample in a study of cytomegalovirus exposure and HLA in healthy donors. TCRdb's table, derived via immunoSEQ multiplex PCR, lists solely in-frame clones and lacks some. Of about 280,000 clones listed, around 85% are singletons. The sequencing sample was made of PBMCs. The receptors derive from a woman younger than 30 in good health and CMV-seronegative. Both conserved end residues are part of each CDR3. Fields, in order: V gene, J gene, D gene, clone size, CDR3 DNA, CDR3 protein. A D gene is named only where the DNA matches it firmly. Clone size is stated in some rows and not others, as once, few, many or a class when expanded.

>TRBV9|TRBJ1-1|NA|NA
TGTGCCAGCAGCCCAGAGGTGGGGAGCACTGAAGCTTTCTTT
CASSPEVGSTEAFF
>TRBV6-5|TRBJ2-1|NA|NA
TGTGCCAGCAGTCCCGGTGGTAGCTACAATGAGCAGTTCTTC
CASSPGGSYNEQFF
>TRBV6-6|TRBJ2-1|NA|NA
TGTGCCAGCGGGGAGGCCTACAATGAGCAGTTCTTC
CASGEAYNEQFF
>TRBV7-2|TRBJ1-1|NA|NA
TGTGCCAGCATTTTCGGTAGAAAATACTCTGAAGCTTTCTTT
CASIFGRKYSEAFF
>TRBV9|TRBJ1-3|TRBD1|once
TGTGCCAGCAGCCCCCGACAGGGATCGAGAAACACCATATATTTT
CASSPRQGSRNTIYF
>TRBV6-5|TRBJ1-2|TRBD1|once
TGTGCCAGCGGACAGGGGGCAGGGGGCTACACCTTC
CASGQGAGGYTF
>TRBV10-2|TRBJ1-1|NA|NA
TGCGCCAGCAGTGATTCGACAGCCAACACTGAAGCTTTCTTT
CASSDSTANTEAFF
>TRBV30|TRBJ2-3|TRBD1|NA
TGTGCCTGGAGTGAACAGGGGGTTGGCTCAGATACGCAGTATTTT
CAWSEQGVGSDTQYF
>TRBV6-5|TRBJ1-2|TRBD1|NA
TGTGCCAGCAGTACCTACGGGGACAGGAACTATGGCTACACCTTC
CASSTYGDRNYGYTF
>TRBV5-1|TRBJ2-6|NA|NA
TGCGCCACTTCCCCCAGGTTACCAGCTGGGGCCAACGTCCTGACTTTC
CATSPRLPAGANVLTF
>TRBV27|TRBJ2-7|TRBD2|NA
TGTGCCAGCAGTTTAACGACTAGCGGACACTACGAGCAGTACTTC
CASSLTTSGHYEQYF
>TRBV27|TRBJ1-4|NA|few
TGTGCCAGCAGCCGTCGCGGAGGGCGCGAATTTAATGAAAAACTGTTTTTT
CASSRRGGREFNEKLFF
>TRBV19|TRBJ1-2|NA|once
TGTGCCAGTAGTATTCTTATGTCTAACTATGGCTACACCTTC
CASSILMSNYGYTF
>TRBV10-3|TRBJ2-7|NA|NA
TGTGCCATCAGTGAGTCGAGATTGGGGCACAGGACCCACTACGAGCAGTACTTC
CAISESRLGHRTHYEQYF
>TRBV7-8|TRBJ1-5|NA|few
TGTGCCAGCAGCGCTGTTTCCGCGGCGGGTCAGCCCCAGCATTTT
CASSAVSAAGQPQHF
>TRBV5-6|TRBJ2-1|TRBD1|NA
TGTGCCAGCAGCTTAATCCGGCAGGGGGCAAGGAATGAGCAGTTCTTC
CASSLIRQGARNEQFF
>TRBV7-9|TRBJ2-2|TRBD2|once
TGTGCCAGCAGCTTCGCTAGCGGGACTGCCGGGGAGCTGTTTTTT
CASSFASGTAGELFF
>TRBV11-2|TRBJ1-5|NA|NA
TGTGCCAGCAGCTTAGGTTGGGGGGTCGATCAGCCCCAGCATTTT
CASSLGWGVDQPQHF